This T cell receptor beta chain emerged from a study of T cell responses to AZD1222 COVID-19 vaccine. The overall study: It was second doses at about 4 or about 12 weeks that were pooled.

Using immunoSEQ multiplex PCR, the repertoire was profiled, and TCRdb retains in-frame clones only, with some absent. The data contain approximately 150,000 clones, 90% to 95% of them singletons. From germline, CDR1 is LNHDA and CDR2 SQIVND (reference sequence). The CDR3 spans 13 residues. V lost 3 bases and J lost 4, with 8 bases in between. The sequence was collected from an adult in good health. Sequencing used peripheral blood, obtained on day 0 of AZD1222 vaccination. V gene TRBV19 combines with J gene TRBJ2-3; D unclear. The CDR3 loop reads CASSIGVADTQYF. As DNA, the CDR3 is TGTGCCAGTAGTATTGGGGTGGCAGATACGCAGTATTTT.